Listed here are 12 T cell receptor beta chains from one sample, sequenced in a study of identical twins. Each CDR3 protein is one row after TCRdb ran MiXCR on the 5' RACE reads. The sample includes 15,000 to 20,000 distinct CDR3 sequences, 55% to 75% of them seen just once. Input material: memory (CD45RO+) T cells sorted from blood. These receptors were collected from a woman younger than 30 in good health. This table probably holds off-target reads from a library built for another chain.

The chain recombines TRBV11-2 with TRBJ2-1; TRBD1 matches 8 bases. The junction had 12 bases not matched to a gene; V was cut back by 6 bases and J by 8 bases. CDR1 SGHAT and CDR2 FQNNGV come from the germline V gene. This CDR3 contains 15 residues. The CDR3 sequence is CASRQFRDRSDEQFF. CDR3 DNA sequence: TGTGCCAGCAGGCAATTCCGGGACAGGAGTGATGAGCAGTTCTTC.

The sample holds one count of this clonotype. The rearrangement links TRBV20-1 to TRBJ2-1; D possibly matches TRBD1 or TRBD2 (5 bases each). V was pared by 0 bases and J by 4 bases, with 13 bases between. This CDR3 region has 15 residues. CDR1 DFQATT and CDR2 SNEGSKA come from the germline V gene (reference sequence). CDR3 in DNA: TGCAGTGCTAGAGAACGGGGACGGCCGTACAATGAGCAGTTCTTC. This gives the protein CSARERGRPYNEQFF.

The genes are TRBV11-3 and TRBJ2-7; 7 bases line up with TRBD1. The CDR3 has 15 amino acids. CDR1 and CDR2 (germline): SGHNT, YENEEA. With 3 bases clipped from V and 2 bases from J, the junction kept 7 bases outside the gene matches. CDR3 residues: CASSFAAGTAYEQYF. In nucleotides, the CDR3 is TGTGCCAGCAGCTTTGCGGCCGGGACAGCCTACGAGCAGTACTTC.

In its sample, this clonotype was seen a few times. The rearrangement joins TRBV11-3 to TRBJ2-1, with 11 bases that match TRBD2. CDR3 length equals 14 residues. V was clipped by 2 bases and J by 8 bases; unmatched bases: 2. The germline CDR1 and CDR2 sequences are SGHNT and YENEEA. The DNA for the CDR3 is TGTGCCAGCAGCTTAACTAGCGGGAGCGATGAGCAGTTCTTC. It codes for CASSLTSGSDEQFF.

The chain recombines TRBV27 with TRBJ2-2; D is possibly TRBD2 (5 bases). The CDR3 is 15 residues long. CDR1 is MNHEY, CDR2 SMNVEV, per germline (reference sequence). The ends were cut back, 3 bases at V and 2 bases at J, with 10 bases in the middle. The CDR3 sequence: CASSFQTGNTGELFF. In nucleotides, the CDR3 is TGTGCCAGCAGTTTCCAAACGGGAAACACCGGGGAGCTGTTTTTT.

V usage is TRBV27 and J usage is TRBJ2-7; 11 nucleotides agree with TRBD2. This CDR3 is 13 amino acids long. Germline CDR1 MNHEY, CDR2 SMNVEV (reference sequence). After removal of 10 bases from V and 8 bases from J, the junction contained 10 bases not matched to a gene. The CDR3 is CATSSGRGRKQYF. DNA for the CDR3: TGTGCCACTAGTAGCGGGAGGGGTCGGAAGCAGTACTTC.

This chain connects TRBV20-1 to TRBJ2-3; TRBD2 aligns across 7 bases. J lost 5 bases, V lost 3 bases, and 11 bases had no gene match. Germline V gene lookup returns CDR1 DFQATT and CDR2 SNEGSKA (reference sequence). The CDR3 runs 15 residues. CDR3 DNA sequence: TGCAGTGCTAGTATCCAGGCGGGAGTGCTAGATACGCAGTATTTT. Protein sequence: CSASIQAGVLDTQYF.

This clonotype showed up just once. V gene TRBV6-2 or TRBV6-3 combines with J gene TRBJ2-1; 7 bases are shared with TRBD2. The CDR3 contains 17 residues. V was pared by 0 bases and J by 8 bases, with 13 bases of the junction left unmatched. Per the germline V gene, CDR1 is MNHEY and CDR2 is SVGEGT. CDR3 in amino acids: CASSYSDFSASGYEQFF. CDR3 nucleotide sequence: TGTGCCAGCAGTTACTCGGATTTCTCGGCTAGCGGCTATGAGCAGTTCTTC.

This clonotype was detected a few times. The V call is TRBV6-1, the J call TRBJ2-2, with D possibly being TRBD2 (6 bases). This CDR3 contains 16 residues. Per the germline V gene, CDR1 is MNHNS and CDR2 is SASEGT. The ends were cut back, 6 bases at V and 3 bases at J, with 17 bases in the middle. CDR3 bases: TGTGCCAGCAGGGGCTCGGGCTGGGAGGACACCGGGGAGCTGTTTTTT. It yields the protein CASRGSGWEDTGELFF.

This clonotype was picked up a small number of times. V usage is TRBV10-3 and J usage is TRBJ2-7, with D tentatively TRBD1 (5 bases). Trimming took off 10 bases at V and 2 bases at J, with 24 bases between the two ends. The length of the CDR3 is 16 residues. CDR1 and CDR2 from the germline V gene are ENHRY and SYGVKD. CDR3 DNA sequence: TGTGCCACGCAAAGGCATACGACAGATGCCCCCTACGAGCAGTACTTC. It codes for CATQRHTTDAPYEQYF.

This clonotype was recorded a few times. The gene calls are TRBV6-1 and TRBJ2-2; D is undetermined. The length of the CDR3 is 14 residues. V lost 3 bases to trimming and J lost 3 bases, with 8 bases between them. The germline V gene encodes CDR1 MNHNS and CDR2 SASEGT. CDR3 loop: CASSDVGDTGELFF. CDR3 sequence (DNA): TGTGCCAGCAGTGACGTTGGAGACACCGGGGAGCTGTTTTTT.

Only one count was recorded for this clonotype. CDR3 sequence (DNA): TGTGCCAGCAGCCGTGTACGCGTGACGGAGTACAATGAGCAGTTCTTC. It specifies CASSRVRVTEYNEQFF. The rearrangement links TRBV7-2 to TRBJ2-1, with D hard to call. Between the trimmed V and J ends, which lost 5 bases and 4 bases, there was a span of 18 bases. Germline V gives CDR1 SGHTA, CDR2 FQGNSA. The CDR3 is made up of 16 amino acids.